These T cell receptor beta chains were read from a single sample in a study of PD-1 blockade in classical Hodgkin lymphoma. Repertoires were generated with immunoSEQ multiplex PCR, while TCRdb's copy carries only in-frame clones and drops some. The data contain 100,000 or so clones, roughly nine tenths of them singletons. Sequenced here: peripheral blood mononuclear cells (PBMCs), sampled before the fourth cycle of nivolumab. These receptors were obtained from a human donor with classical Hodgkin lymphoma. The CDR3 runs from the conserved cysteine through the conserved F or W. The D gene is left open where the match is weak. Clone size appears in some rows only: once, few, many, or a class for an expanded clone.

J | D | V | size | DNA | CDR3
TRBJ1-5 | - | TRBV6-5 | - | TGTGCCAGCAGTGAGGGGGGGGATCAGCCCCAGCATTTT | CASSEGGDQPQHF
TRBJ2-7 | TRBD1 | TRBV7-2 | - | TGTGCCAGCAGCTTAGATCAGGGGGCCCGAGTTGGGCAGTACTTC | CASSLDQGARVGQYF
TRBJ1-5 | TRBD1 | TRBV27 | once | TGTGCCAGCAGTTCGGGGACAGTCCTCAATCAGCCCCAGCATTTT | CASSSGTVLNQPQHF
TRBJ2-7 | TRBD2 | TRBV7-9 | few | TGTGCCAGCAGCCCCCGGTCTAGCGGCAACGAGCAGTACTTC | CASSPRSSGNEQYF
TRBJ1-4 | TRBD1 | TRBV5-4 | - | TGTGCCAGCAGCTTGACGGGACAGGGGGCTGCTAATGAAAAACTGTTTTTT | CASSLTGQGAANEKLFF
TRBJ1-4 | - | TRBV7-9 | - | TGTGCCAGCAGCTTAGAGCGGACAGCTGATGAAAAACTGTTTTTT | CASSLERTADEKLFF
TRBJ1-2 | TRBD1 | TRBV5-1 | - | TGCGCCAGCAGCTTGGGGGACAGGGATAACTATGGCTACACCTTC | CASSLGDRDNYGYTF
TRBJ1-6 | - | TRBV14 | - | TGTGCCAGCAGCCCCAGCCCCCGGTTGGGCCTCCACTTT | CASSPSPRLGLHF
TRBJ2-3 | - | TRBV11-3 | - | TGTGCCAGCAGCTTAGGACAGTTCACAGATACGCAGTATTTT | CASSLGQFTDTQYF
TRBJ1-2 | TRBD1 | TRBV7-9 | few | TGTGCCAGCAGCATCATTACGGGACAGGGGGCGAGGGGCTACACCTTC | CASSIITGQGARGYTF
TRBJ1-1 | - | TRBV5-4 | few | TGTGCCAGCAGCGGTCGCGGGGGGGGGCGCTTCACTGAAGCTTTCTTT | CASSGRGGGRFTEAFF
TRBJ2-4 | - | TRBV28 | - | TGTGCCAGCAGTTTTAGTAATGAAAACATTCAGTACTTC | CASSFSNENIQYF
TRBJ1-1 | TRBD1 | TRBV6-5 | - | TGTGCCAGCAGTTACCCGGGACAGCCTGAAGCTTTCTTT | CASSYPGQPEAFF
TRBJ2-3 | - | TRBV7-2 | - | TGTGCCAGCAGCCATACGGGGAGCACAGATACGCAGTATTTT | CASSHTGSTDTQYF
TRBJ1-2 | - | TRBV15 | - | TGTGCCACCAGCAGCTTGACTTATGGCTACACCTTC | CATSSLTYGYTF
TRBJ2-1 | - | TRBV28 | - | TGTGCCAGCAGTTTCACCAATGAGCAGTTCTTC | CASSFTNEQFF
TRBJ1-5 | TRBD1 | TRBV19 | - | TGTGCCCGCCCTCTTGGCAGGGGGCTTCAGCCCCAGCATTTT | CARPLGRGLQPQHF
TRBJ2-7 | TRBD2 | TRBV27 | - | TGTGCCAGCAGCCTGGGACTAGCGGGCTACGAGCAGTACTTC | CASSLGLAGYEQYF
TRBJ1-5 | - | TRBV6-5 | few | TGTGCCAGCATGGGGAAAGGGCAGAATCAGCCCCAGCATTTT | CASMGKGQNQPQHF
TRBJ2-7 | TRBD2 | TRBV28 | - | TGTGCCAGCAGTCCTGGGCTAGCGGGGGGGACCATTCCGTACGAGCAGTACTTC | CASSPGLAGGTIPYEQYF
TRBJ2-3 | - | TRBV9 | - | TGTGCCAGCAGCGCCGTGATCGCAGATACGCAGTATTTT | CASSAVIADTQYF
TRBJ2-1 | TRBD2 | TRBV5-5 | - | TGTGCCAGCAGCTTGCATATGACTAGCTTGGAGCAGTTCTTC | CASSLHMTSLEQFF
TRBJ2-7 | TRBD2 | TRBV11-3 | - | TGTGCCAGCAGCCCACGTGGGCGGGAGAAGGGTTACGAGCAGTACTTC | CASSPRGREKGYEQYF
TRBJ1-2 | TRBD1 | TRBV5-4 | - | TGTGCCAGCAGCCCCGACAGGGACTATGGCTACACCTTC | CASSPDRDYGYTF
TRBJ2-2 | TRBD1 | TRBV6-5 | once | TGTGCCAGCAGTTACTCCTGGACAGGGAACACCGGGGAGCTGTTTTTT | CASSYSWTGNTGELFF
TRBJ2-7 | - | TRBV9 | - | TGTGCCAGCAGCGTAGGACAGACGAGCTACGAGCAGTACTTC | CASSVGQTSYEQYF
TRBJ2-5 | - | TRBV6-1 | once | TGTGCCAGCAGTGATAGCGCCATCCAAGAGACCCAGTACTTC | CASSDSAIQETQYF
TRBJ2-7 | - | TRBV6-5 | - | TGTGCCAGCAGTTACTCGCCGAGGTCTTCCTACGAGCAGTACTTC | CASSYSPRSSYEQYF
TRBJ1-5 | - | TRBV9 | - | TGTGCCAGCAGCGTAGGGACGGAATACAATCAGCCCCAGCATTTT | CASSVGTEYNQPQHF
TRBJ1-5 | - | TRBV6-5 | - | TGTGCCAGCAGTTTATCAGGGACTCATCAGCCCCAGCATTTT | CASSLSGTHQPQHF
TRBJ1-4 | - | TRBV5-6 | - | TGTGCCAGCAGCTTGGGATTCCTGGCTGCTAATGAAAAACTGTTTTTT | CASSLGFLAANEKLFF
TRBJ1-6 | - | TRBV30 | - | TGTGCCTGGACCCGTGATCCATCACCCCTCCACTTT | CAWTRDPSPLHF
TRBJ2-7 | TRBD2 | TRBV27 | - | TGTGCCAGCAGTATGACTAGCGGGAGTATAGGGCAGTACTTC | CASSMTSGSIGQYF
TRBJ2-1 | TRBD2 | TRBV14 | - | TGTGCCAGCAGCCAAGGGCTAGCGGGAGGGAGGTATTTCGGATACAATGAGCAGTTCTTC | CASSQGLAGGRYFGYNEQFF
TRBJ2-3 | TRBD2 | TRBV10-2 | - | TGCGCCAGCAGTGTCCCTAGCGGGAGGTTCCGGGGCACAGATACGCAGTATTTT | CASSVPSGRFRGTDTQYF
TRBJ1-4 | TRBD1 | TRBV5-5 | - | TGTGCCAGCAGCCTCCGGGACAGGTTTGCAACTAATGAAAAACTGTTTTTT | CASSLRDRFATNEKLFF
TRBJ2-2 | TRBD1 | TRBV5-4 | - | TGTGCCAGCAGCTCTCTACAGGGGCCCGGGGAGCTGTTTTTT | CASSSLQGPGELFF
TRBJ2-7 | - | TRBV9 | once | TGTGCCAGCAGCGTAGCGGCAGGTGGCTACGAGCAGTACTTC | CASSVAAGGYEQYF
TRBJ1-2 | TRBD1 | TRBV7-9 | - | TGTGCCAGCAGCCAAATACGAGGACAGGGCGGGTGGGGCTACACCTTC | CASSQIRGQGGWGYTF
TRBJ2-3 | - | TRBV30 | - | TGTGCCTGGAGTGCCCCCAGGGCGGTTGATACGCAGTATTTT | CAWSAPRAVDTQYF
TRBJ2-2 | - | TRBV11-1 | - | TGTGCCAGCACTCAAAGGCGGGACAGCGAGAACACCGGGGAGCTGTTTTTT | CASTQRRDSENTGELFF
TRBJ1-2 | TRBD1 | TRBV6-5 | - | TGTGCCAGCAGACCGGGACAGGGGGGCTACACCTTC | CASRPGQGGYTF
TRBJ2-1 | TRBD2 | TRBV30 | - | TGTGCCTGGGATACCTGGTCGGCTAGCGGTTACAATGAGCAGTTCTTC | CAWDTWSASGYNEQFF
TRBJ2-6 | - | TRBV15 | - | TGTGCCACCGGAACCCGCGGGGGCACTGGGGCCAACGTCCTGACTTTC | CATGTRGGTGANVLTF
TRBJ2-5 | - | TRBV6-5 | - | TGTGCCAGCAGTTTGACAGGCGACCAAGAGACCCAGTACTTC | CASSLTGDQETQYF
TRBJ1-5 | - | TRBV5-1 | - | TGCGCCAGCAGCTTGGGACCGAATCAGCCCCAGCATTTT | CASSLGPNQPQHF
TRBJ2-7 | - | TRBV2 | - | TGTGCCAGCAAGTTGCAGGGTATTCGCAATTCCTACGAGCAGTACTTC | CASKLQGIRNSYEQYF
TRBJ2-1 | - | TRBV4-2 | - | TGTGCCAGCAGCCGGAACTTGGATAGCTCCTACAATGAGCAGTTCTTC | CASSRNLDSSYNEQFF
TRBJ2-4 | - | TRBV7-2 | once | TGTGCCAGCAGCTTAGCGGGGCAGGGGAAAAACATTCAGTACTTC | CASSLAGQGKNIQYF
TRBJ1-2 | TRBD1 | TRBV10-1 | - | TGCGCCAGCACTGGGACAGCCCTCTATGGCTACACCTTC | CASTGTALYGYTF
TRBJ1-1 | TRBD1 | TRBV18 | - | TGTGCCAGCTCACCGTTACAGGGGGCCCCAATGAACACTGAAGCTTTCTTT | CASSPLQGAPMNTEAFF
TRBJ2-3 | - | TRBV21-1 | - | TGTGCCAGCAGCTCCCGGGACTCGAGATTTGATGGCGTGCAGTATTTT | CASSSRDSRFDGVQYF
TRBJ2-7 | - | TRBV5-1 | - | TGCGCCAGCAGAGCCGGACAGCGGAAGACTTACGAGCAGTACTTC | CASRAGQRKTYEQYF
TRBJ1-5 | - | TRBV10-3 | - | TGTGCCATCAGTGAGCGGGAGGGCAATCAGCCCCAGCATTTT | CAISEREGNQPQHF
TRBJ1-1 | - | TRBV10-3 | - | TGTGCCATCAGGAGGGGGGAGAACACTGAAGCTTTCTTT | CAIRRGENTEAFF
TRBJ2-7 | - | TRBV7-9 | - | TGTGCCAGCAGCTTAGCCTTTGAGACAGCGGACTACGAGCAGTACTTC | CASSLAFETADYEQYF
TRBJ2-1 | - | TRBV28 | once | TGTGCCAGCAGTTTAGGTAGGAATGAGCAGTTCTTC | CASSLGRNEQFF
TRBJ1-2 | TRBD1 | TRBV19 | - | TGTGCCAGTAGTACGTGGGACAGGGCTGGCTACACCTTC | CASSTWDRAGYTF